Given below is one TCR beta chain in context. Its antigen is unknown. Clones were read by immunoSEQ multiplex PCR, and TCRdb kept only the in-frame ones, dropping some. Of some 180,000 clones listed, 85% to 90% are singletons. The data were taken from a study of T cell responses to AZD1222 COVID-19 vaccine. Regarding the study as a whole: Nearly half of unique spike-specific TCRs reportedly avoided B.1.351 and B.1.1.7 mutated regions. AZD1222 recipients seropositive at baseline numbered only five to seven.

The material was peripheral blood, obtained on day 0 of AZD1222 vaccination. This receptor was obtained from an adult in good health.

For the CDR3, the DNA is TGTGCCAGCAGCTTATGGGGTTACACCTTC. Its translation: CASSLWGYTF. The V gene is TRBV5-8, the J gene TRBJ1-2; D remains unclear. The CDR3 runs 10 residues. The germline CDR1 and CDR2 sequences are SGHTS and YDEGEE. Trimming stripped 2 bases from V and 11 bases from J, with 7 bases between.